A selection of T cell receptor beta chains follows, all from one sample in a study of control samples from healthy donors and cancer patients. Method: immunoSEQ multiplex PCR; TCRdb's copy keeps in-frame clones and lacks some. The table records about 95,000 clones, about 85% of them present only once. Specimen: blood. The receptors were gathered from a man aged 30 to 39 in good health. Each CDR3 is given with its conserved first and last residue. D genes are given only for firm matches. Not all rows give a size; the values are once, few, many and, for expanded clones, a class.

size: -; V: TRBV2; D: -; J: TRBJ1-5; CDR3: CASSETITQYSNQPQHF; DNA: TGTGCCAGCAGTGAGACGATTACCCAGTATAGCAATCAGCCCCAGCATTTT
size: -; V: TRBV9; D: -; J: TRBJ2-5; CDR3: CASSVGLPGIGETQYF; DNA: TGTGCCAGCAGCGTAGGCTTGCCCGGGATCGGAGAGACCCAGTACTTC
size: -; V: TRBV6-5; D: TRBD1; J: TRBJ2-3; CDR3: CASSTGDRVADTQYF; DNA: TGTGCCAGCAGCACGGGGGACAGGGTGGCAGATACGCAGTATTTT
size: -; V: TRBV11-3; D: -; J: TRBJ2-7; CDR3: CASSFDRSGEQYF; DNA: TGTGCCAGCAGCTTCGACCGTTCCGGCGAGCAGTACTTC
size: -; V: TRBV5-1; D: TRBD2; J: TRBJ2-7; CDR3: CASSLSSGGTIYEQYF; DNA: TGCGCCAGCAGCTTGTCCAGCGGGGGGACGATCTACGAGCAGTACTTC
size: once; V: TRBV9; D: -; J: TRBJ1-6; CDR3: CASSVGFGGSNNSPLHF; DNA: TGTGCCAGCAGCGTAGGATTTGGGGGCAGTAATAATTCACCCCTCCACTTT
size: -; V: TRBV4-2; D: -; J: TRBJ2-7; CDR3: CASSRSLSSYEQYF; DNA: TGTGCCAGCAGCCGCTCCCTAAGCTCCTACGAGCAGTACTTC
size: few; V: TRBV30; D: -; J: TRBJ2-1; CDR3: CAWTGATFEQFF; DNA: TGTGCCTGGACCGGGGCCACCTTTGAGCAGTTCTTC
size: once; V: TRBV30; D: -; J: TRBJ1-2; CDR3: CAWRPGHRGDGYTF; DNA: TGTGCCTGGAGACCGGGACACCGGGGTGATGGCTACACCTTC
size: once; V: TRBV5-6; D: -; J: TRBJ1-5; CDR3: CASSLSPYSNQPQHF; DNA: TGTGCCAGCAGCTTATCACCGTATAGCAATCAGCCCCAGCATTTT
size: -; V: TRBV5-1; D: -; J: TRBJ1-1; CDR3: CASSPDPGTEAFF; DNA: TGCGCCAGCAGCCCCGACCCGGGCACTGAAGCTTTCTTT
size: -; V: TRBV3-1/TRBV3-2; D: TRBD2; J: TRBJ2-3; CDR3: CASSQGTGGPRTQYF; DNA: TGTGCCAGCAGCCAAGGAACGGGGGGGCCGCGAACGCAGTATTTT
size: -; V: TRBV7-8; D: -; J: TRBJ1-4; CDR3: CASSPPSGFGNEKLFF; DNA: TGTGCCAGCAGCCCCCCGAGCGGGTTTGGGAATGAAAAACTGTTTTTT
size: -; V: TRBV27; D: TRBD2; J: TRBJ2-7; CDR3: CASSLFWDGGGEQYF; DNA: TGTGCCAGCAGTTTATTCTGGGACGGCGGGGGCGAGCAGTACTTC
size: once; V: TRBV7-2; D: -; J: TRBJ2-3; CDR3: CASSLALHSTDTQYF; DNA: TGTGCCAGCAGCTTAGCTCTTCATAGCACAGATACGCAGTATTTT
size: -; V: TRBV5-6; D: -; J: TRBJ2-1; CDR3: CASSPTEAVWMNEQFF; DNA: TGTGCCAGCAGCCCGACGGAGGCAGTTTGGATGAATGAGCAGTTCTTC
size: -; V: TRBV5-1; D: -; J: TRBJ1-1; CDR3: CASSLEPGANTEAFF; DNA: TGCGCCAGCAGCTTGGAGCCGGGGGCTAACACTGAAGCTTTCTTT
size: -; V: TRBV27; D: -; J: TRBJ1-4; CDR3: CASRAMGVGEKLFF; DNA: TGTGCCAGCAGGGCCATGGGGGTTGGTGAAAAACTGTTTTTT